A single sample gave rise to the 21 T cell receptor beta chains below, sequenced in a study of blood T cell repertoires in COVID-19. Profiling relied on immunoSEQ multiplex PCR, and the TCRdb table lists in-frame clones only, not all of them. The table shows around 160,000 clones, with roughly 90% occurring only once. The sequencing input was PBMCs or T cells enriched from blood (not recorded which). The receptor source for this set is a woman aged 25 to 39 with acute COVID-19.

The rearrangement links TRBV15 to TRBJ2-7; D might be TRBD2 (5 bases). The V end was cut by 8 bases, the J end by 1 base, with 18 bases between. Germline V lookup: CDR1 LNHNV, CDR2 YYDKDF (reference sequence). The CDR3 length is 15 residues. This CDR3 reads CATASGVALSYEQYF. CDR3 bases: TGTGCCACCGCAAGCGGCGTAGCGCTGTCCTACGAGCAGTACTTC.

Here the CDR3 DNA reads TGTGCCAGTAGTACGGTCCCAGATACGCAGTATTTT. The encoded protein is CASSTVPDTQYF. V is TRBV19 and J is TRBJ2-3; no clear D gene. Trimming left V 4 bases short and J 4 bases short, with 6 bases between. The length of the CDR3 is 12 residues. Germline V gives CDR1 LNHDA, CDR2 SQIVND (reference sequence).

This clone has a single count. The chain has TRBV9 and TRBJ1-2; no firm D call. V lost 0 bases and J lost 5, with 17 bases in between. The CDR3 contains 16 residues. CDR1 SGDLS and CDR2 YYNGEE come from the germline V gene. CDR3 DNA: TGTGCCAGCAGCGTAGGGCATGTGGCATCTGTATATGGCTACACCTTC. The encoded protein is CASSVGHVASVYGYTF. The full variable domain, completed using reference TRBV9 and TRBJ1-2, is DSGVTQTPKHLITATGQRVTLRCSPRSGDLSVYWYQQSLDQGLQFLIQYYNGEERAKGNILERFSAQQFPDLHSELNLSSLELGDSALYFCASSVGHVASVYGYTFGSGTRLTVV.

The V and J genes are TRBV29-1 and TRBJ2-3, with D uncertain. Germline CDR1 reads SQVTM; CDR2 reads ANQGSEA. V lost 0 bases to trimming and J lost 4 bases, with 11 bases between them. This CDR3 is 14 amino acids long. CDR3 in DNA: TGCAGCGTTGAAGATGAGGTATTCGCAGATACGCAGTATTTT. It yields the protein CSVEDEVFADTQYF.

The J gene is TRBJ2-5, the V gene TRBV27; 8 nucleotides match TRBD1. J gave up 1 base and V 5 bases, and 6 bases lay outside the gene matches. Per germline, CDR1 MNHEY and CDR2 SMNVEV (reference sequence). The CDR3 is 15 residues long. The CDR3 spells CASSPEQGGQETQYF. The CDR3 DNA follows: TGTGCCAGCAGTCCGGAACAGGGGGGCCAAGAGACCCAGTACTTC.

The chain is built from TRBV9 and TRBJ1-2; no clear D gene. CDR1 and CDR2 from the germline V gene are SGDLS and YYNGEE. The V gene lost 6 bases and the J gene lost 1 base, with 16 bases spanning the gap. The CDR3 has 15 residues. The CDR3 loop reads CASTVHSPLNYGYTF. The CDR3 nucleotides are TGTGCCAGCACCGTTCACAGCCCGCTTAACTATGGCTACACCTTC.

J is TRBJ2-1 and V is TRBV19, with a possible D match to TRBD2 (6 bases). The CDR3 is made up of 12 amino acids. V lost 1 base, J lost 9 bases, and 7 bases lay in between. Germline CDR1 reads LNHDA; CDR2 reads SQIVND (reference sequence). CDR3 in DNA: TGTGCCAGTAGTATAGCGGGGGTTGAGCAGTTCTTC. Residues: CASSIAGVEQFF.

This chain connects TRBV3-1 (or the pseudogene TRBV3-2) to TRBJ1-2; D is undetermined. This CDR3 has 13 amino acids. Germline CDR1 LGHDT, CDR2 YNNKEL (reference sequence). V lost 2 bases and J lost 7, with 11 bases in between. This chain's CDR3 is CASSQTSPPGYTF. The CDR3 nucleotides read TGTGCCAGCAGCCAAACATCCCCCCCTGGCTACACCTTC.

The genes are TRBV13 and TRBJ2-7; TRBD1 might be the D (5 bases). The germline V gene encodes CDR1 PRHDT and CDR2 FYEKMQ (reference sequence). The CDR3 covers 14 residues. V was pared by 0 bases and J by 4 bases, with 10 bases between. In DNA form, the CDR3 reads TGTGCCAGCAGCTTAGGCCAGGGTGGATACGAGCAGTACTTC. Translating gives CASSLGQGGYEQYF.

The chain employs TRBV19 and TRBJ2-7; perhaps TRBD1 as D (5 bases). Germline CDR1 LNHDA, CDR2 SQIVND (reference sequence). This CDR3 is 17 amino acids long. V lost 4 bases to trimming and J lost 3 bases, with 22 bases between them. For the CDR3, the DNA is TGTGCCAGTAGTAAAGGGGCAGGGTATGGTTCTTACTACGAGCAGTACTTC. This codes for CASSKGAGYGSYYEQYF.

This chain uses TRBV9 with TRBJ1-5, with D tentatively TRBD1 (5 bases). The CDR3 contains 13 residues. Trimming cost V 10 bases and J 4 bases, with 15 bases left between them. Germline V gene sequence: CDR1 SGDLS, CDR2 YYNGEE. CDR3: CAESGNRNQPQHF. The CDR3 coding sequence is TGTGCCGAGTCAGGGAATCGTAATCAGCCCCAGCATTTT.

This clone has just one count. V usage is TRBV2 and J usage is TRBJ1-5; 10 bases agree with TRBD1. The trim removed 3 bases at V and 6 bases at J, leaving 5 bases unmatched. This CDR3 spans 15 amino acids. CDR1 SNHLY and CDR2 FYNNEI come from the germline V gene. CDR3 sequence reads: CASSETGGAVQPQHF. For the CDR3, the DNA is TGTGCCAGCAGTGAGACAGGGGGCGCGGTTCAGCCCCAGCATTTT.

The chain recombines TRBV7-8 with TRBJ2-5; tentative D call: TRBD2 (5 bases). Trimming left V 5 bases short and J 2 bases short, with 12 bases between. The CDR3 extends over 14 amino acids. Germline values: CDR1 SGHVS, CDR2 FQNEAQ. The CDR3 region has the DNA TGTGCCAGCAGCGTCAACCGGGATCAAGAGACCCAGTACTTC. This codes for CASSVNRDQETQYF.

The V call is TRBV7-8, the J call TRBJ2-5, with TRBD2 matching 14 bases. Trimming at V came to 6 bases and at J to 4 bases, leaving 7 bases not matched to a gene. From germline, CDR1 is SGHVS and CDR2 FQNEAQ. The CDR3 contains 16 residues. DNA of the CDR3: TGTGCCAGCAGAATAGGGGGACTAGCGGGAGTAGAGACCCAGTACTTC. Translated: CASRIGGLAGVETQYF. Looking up the rest from reference TRBV7-8 and TRBJ2-5 gives the full variable domain: GAGVSQSPRYKVAKRGQDVALRCDPISGHVSLFWYQQALGQGPEFLTYFQNEAQLDKSGLPSDRFFAERPEGSVSTLKIQRTQQEDSAVYLCASRIGGLAGVETQYFGPGTRLLVL.

The chain joins TRBV5-1 to TRBJ2-1; 9 bases are a match to TRBD2. This CDR3 contains 15 residues. Germline V CDR1 and CDR2: SGHRS, YFSETQ. The V gene end was trimmed by 4 bases and the J gene end by 4 bases; junction bases not matched to a gene: 6. The CDR3 region has the DNA TGCGCCAGCAGCGTCACTAGCGGGCCTTACAATGAGCAGTTCTTC. Its translation is CASSVTSGPYNEQFF.

This clone was counted a single time. The chain couples TRBV10-1 to TRBJ2-7, with D perhaps matching TRBD1 (6 bases). The ends were cut back, 9 bases at V and 4 bases at J, with 25 bases in the middle. CDR1 is WNHNN, CDR2 SYGVQD, per germline (reference sequence). CDR3 length: 16 residues. The CDR3 sequence is CARSDRSVPPGYEQYF. The CDR3 DNA reads TGCGCCAGATCGGACAGATCAGTACCCCCTGGGTACGAGCAGTACTTC.

The chain carries TRBV10-3 and TRBJ1-3; possible D gene TRBD1, 6 bases. Per germline, CDR1 ENHRY and CDR2 SYGVKD. The CDR3 is 15 residues long. V shed 6 bases and J shed 8 bases, with 20 bases lying between them. DNA for the CDR3: TGTGCCATCAGCTCAACAGGGCCCCCGGAGGACACCATATATTTT. Its protein is CAISSTGPPEDTIYF.

In its sample, this clone was seen once. The V and J genes are TRBV24-1 and TRBJ2-1; TRBD1 is a possible D gene (6 bases). The CDR3 runs 14 residues. With 1 base removed from V and 7 bases from J, the gap between germline ends came to 10 bases. Germline-derived CDR1 and CDR2 are KGHDR and SFDVKD. CDR3 amino acids: CATSDLYRENEQFF. The DNA for the CDR3 is TGTGCCACCAGTGATTTATACAGGGAAAATGAGCAGTTCTTC.

The rearrangement links TRBV10-3 to TRBJ1-5; unclear D gene. The CDR3 has 12 residues. The V and J ends lost 6 bases and 4 bases respectively, with 7 bases between them. Germline CDR1 is ENHRY and CDR2 is SYGVKD. CDR3 amino acids: CAIRGVNQPQHF. CDR3 in DNA: TGTGCCATCAGGGGAGTGAATCAGCCCCAGCATTTT.

The rearrangement links TRBV6-2 or TRBV6-3 to TRBJ2-4, with D perhaps TRBD1 (6 bases). The CDR3 runs 14 residues. CDR1 is MNHEY and CDR2 is SVGEGT in the germline V gene. V was trimmed by 0 bases and J by 8 bases, leaving 11 bases between them. In DNA, the CDR3 is TGTGCCAGCAGTTACTCTCTGGGGGCGGACATTCAGTACTTC. It encodes CASSYSLGADIQYF.

The genes are TRBV2 and TRBJ1-2; 7 bases are shared with TRBD1. J lost 0 bases, V lost 5 bases, and 3 bases had no gene match. The CDR3 contains 14 residues. The germline V gene has CDR1 SNHLY and CDR2 FYNNEI. CDR3 loop: CASSLGGANYGYTF. CDR3 in DNA: TGTGCCAGCAGTTTAGGGGGCGCTAACTATGGCTACACCTTC. The variable domain in full, completed from reference TRBV2 and TRBJ1-2, reads EPEVTQTPSHQVTQMGQEVILRCVPISNHLYFYWYRQILGQKVEFLVSFYNNEISEKSEIFDDQFSVERPDGSNFTLKIRSTKLEDSAMYFCASSLGGANYGYTFGSGTRLTVV.